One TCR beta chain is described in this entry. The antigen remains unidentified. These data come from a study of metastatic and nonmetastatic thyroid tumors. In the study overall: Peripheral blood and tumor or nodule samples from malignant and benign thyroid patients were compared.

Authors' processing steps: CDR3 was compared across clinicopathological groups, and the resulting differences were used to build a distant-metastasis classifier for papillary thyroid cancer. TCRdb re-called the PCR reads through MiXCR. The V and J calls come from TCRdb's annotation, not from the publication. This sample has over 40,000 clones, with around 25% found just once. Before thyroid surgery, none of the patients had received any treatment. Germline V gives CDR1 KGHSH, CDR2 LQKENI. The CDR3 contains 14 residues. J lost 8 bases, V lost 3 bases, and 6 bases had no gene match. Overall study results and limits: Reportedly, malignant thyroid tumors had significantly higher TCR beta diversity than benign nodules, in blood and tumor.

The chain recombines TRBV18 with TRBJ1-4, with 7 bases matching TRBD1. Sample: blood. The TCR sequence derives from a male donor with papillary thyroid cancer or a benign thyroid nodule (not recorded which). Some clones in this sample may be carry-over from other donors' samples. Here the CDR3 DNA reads TGTGCCAGCTCACCCGACAGGGCTCGGGAAAAACTGTTTTTT. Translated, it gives CASSPDRAREKLFF.